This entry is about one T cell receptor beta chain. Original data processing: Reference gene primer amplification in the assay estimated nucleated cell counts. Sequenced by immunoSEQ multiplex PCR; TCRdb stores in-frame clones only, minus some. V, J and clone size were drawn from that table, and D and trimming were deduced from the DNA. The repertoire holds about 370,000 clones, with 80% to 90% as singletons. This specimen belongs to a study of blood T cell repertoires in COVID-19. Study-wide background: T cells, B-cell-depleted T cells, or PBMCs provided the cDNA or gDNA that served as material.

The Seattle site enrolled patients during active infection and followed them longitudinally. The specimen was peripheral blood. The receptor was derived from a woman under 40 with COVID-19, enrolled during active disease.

The CDR3 here is CAGARNTGELFF. The CDR3 DNA reads as TGTGCGGGGGCTCGGAACACCGGGGAGCTGTTTTTT. The gene calls are TRBV10-3 and TRBJ2-2, with a weak D call TRBD1 (6 bases). Germline-derived CDR1 and CDR2 are ENHRY and SYGVKD. The CDR3 has 12 residues.